This TCR beta chain comes out of a study of CD4 T cells in relation to SARS-CoV-2 and coronaviruses. This clone is a singleton in its sample. The antigen is not known. Unexposed donor CD4+ T cells date from about 2010-2019, before the COVID-19 pandemic. After ten to eleven days of culture, CD4+ T cells were isolated. Method: immunoSEQ multiplex PCR; TCRdb's copy keeps in-frame clones and lacks some. In the table there are roughly 15,000 clones, more than 75% of which are singletons. The CDR3 has 11 amino acids. Germline V gene sequence: CDR1 SGHTA, CDR2 FQGNSA. Trimming pared 8 bases from V and 0 bases from J, leaving 5 bases between.

Input material: CD4+ T cells from PBMCs, cultured in vitro. This chain joins TRBV7-2 and TRBJ2-7, with D unresolved. The receptor was isolated from a human donor in good health. As DNA, the CDR3 is TGTGCCAGCGGAATCTCCTACGAGCAGTACTTC. This encodes CASGISYEQYF.